The source of this T cell receptor (beta chain) is a study of blood T cell repertoires in COVID-19. This CDR3 spans 15 amino acids. Germline values: CDR1 SQVTM, CDR2 ANQGSEA. With 3 bases clipped from V and 7 bases from J, the junction kept 3 bases outside the gene matches. Measured with immunoSEQ multiplex PCR; TCRdb has only the in-frame clones, and not every one. The profile covers some 240,000 clones, with 82% appearing a single time and roughly 12% taken by the ten largest. The receptor's source is a woman aged 60-75 years with active or convalescent COVID-19. The sample taken for sequencing was peripheral blood. The chain has TRBV29-1 and TRBJ2-1, with 16 bases that match TRBD2. CDR3 sequence reads: CSVEPGLAGGNEQFF. Written as DNA, the CDR3 is TGCAGCGTTGAGCCGGGACTAGCGGGGGGGAATGAGCAGTTCTTC.